The clone carrying this TCR beta chain was counted between two and nine times. This sample stems from a study of blood T cell repertoires in COVID-19. In the study's own analysis: Amplification from reference gene primers served as the basis for estimated nucleated cell counts. Sequenced by immunoSEQ multiplex PCR; TCRdb stores in-frame clones only, minus some. V and J calls and clone size follow that table, whereas D and trimming were derived from the DNA. The table shows fewer than 250,000 clones, with around 80% occurring only once. The V and J ends lost 5 bases and 7 bases, in that order; junction bases with no gene match: 14. Germline CDR1 is LNHDA and CDR2 is SQIVND (reference sequence). The CDR3 is made up of 16 amino acids. Those who participated ranged in age from 18 to 89 years and resided in 20 to 30 US areas.

Source material: PBMCs or T cells enriched from blood (not recorded which). V usage is TRBV19 and J usage is TRBJ2-5; TRBD2 agrees at 9 bases. This sequence was found in a man in his sixties who had recovered from COVID-19. The CDR3 spells CASSSASGGPRGTQYF. The CDR3 DNA sequence: TGTGCCAGTAGTTCCGCCAGCGGGGGGCCTCGGGGGACCCAGTACTTC.